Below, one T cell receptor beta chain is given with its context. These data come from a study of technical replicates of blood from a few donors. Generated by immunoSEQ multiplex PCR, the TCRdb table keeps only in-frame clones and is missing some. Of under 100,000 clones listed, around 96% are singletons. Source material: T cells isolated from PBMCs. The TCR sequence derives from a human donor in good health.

This CDR3 reads CAWNRGIEKLFF. The DNA of the CDR3 is TGTGCCTGGAATAGGGGGATTGAAAAACTGTTTTTT. The rearrangement links TRBV30 to TRBJ1-4; maybe TRBD1 (6 bases). V was pared by 4 bases and J by 7 bases, with 10 bases between. Germline CDR1 reads GTSNPN; CDR2 reads SVGIG (reference sequence). The CDR3 loop spans 12 amino acids.